The rows below give T cell receptor beta chains drawn from one sample of a study of blood T cell repertoires in COVID-19. Assay used: immunoSEQ multiplex PCR; TCRdb lists only in-frame clones, some missing. The profile shows roughly 100,000 clones, about 90% of them singletons. The sample was peripheral blood. Receptors originate from a man aged 18 to 29 with COVID-19, enrolled during active disease. CDR3s include the opening cysteine and the closing phenylalanine or tryptophan. Fields, in order: CDR3 length, V gene, D gene, clone size, CDR3 protein. D genes are given only for firm matches. Clone sizes are given selectively: once, few, many, or a class where the clone is expanded.

14,TRBV5-6,TRBD2,.,CASSFGLAHYEQYF
15,TRBV5-1,.,.,CASSLAEMNQETQYF
17,TRBV7-9,TRBD1,.,CASSFGQGSSYNSPLHF
15,TRBV6-4,TRBD1,.,CASRQTGGSAGKLFF
14,TRBV9,.,.,CASSVDGTPMEQYF
12,TRBV5-6,.,.,CASSLGRGEQYF
13,TRBV7-2,.,once,CASREPSPDTQYF
15,TRBV10-3,TRBD2,.,CAISNLAGRSYEQYF
15,TRBV7-9,.,.,CASSVQGWSSDTQYF
14,TRBV27,.,.,CASSHAYISTEAFF
17,TRBV4-3,TRBD2,.,CASSQDRSAGGSYEQYF
11,TRBV5-6,.,.,CASRATYGYTF
15,TRBV5-1,.,.,CASSLAQGPGNTIYF
16,TRBV30,.,.,CAWLHRPSSGANVLTF
13,TRBV5-6,.,.,CASSSGGWTEAFF